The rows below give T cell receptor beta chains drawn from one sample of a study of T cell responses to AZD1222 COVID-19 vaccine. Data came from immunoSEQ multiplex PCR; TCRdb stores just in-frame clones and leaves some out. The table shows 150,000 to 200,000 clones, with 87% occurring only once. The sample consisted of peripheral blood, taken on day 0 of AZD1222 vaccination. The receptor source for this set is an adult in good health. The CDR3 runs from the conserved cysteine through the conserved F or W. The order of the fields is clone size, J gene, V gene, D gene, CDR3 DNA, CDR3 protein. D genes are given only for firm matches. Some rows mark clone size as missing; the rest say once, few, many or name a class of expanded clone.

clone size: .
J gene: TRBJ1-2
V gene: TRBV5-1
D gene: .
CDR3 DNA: TGCGCCAGCAGCTTGGCCGGGAGGGAGGCTGGCTACACCTTC
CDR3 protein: CASSLAGREAGYTF

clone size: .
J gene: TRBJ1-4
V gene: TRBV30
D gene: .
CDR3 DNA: TGTGCCTGGACCCCACCTGGCCCGGGCATAAATGAAAAACTGTTTTTT
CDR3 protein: CAWTPPGPGINEKLFF

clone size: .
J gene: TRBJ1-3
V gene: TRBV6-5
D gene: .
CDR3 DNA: TGTGCCAGCGGATGGACTGCTGGAAACACCATATATTTT
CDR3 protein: CASGWTAGNTIYF

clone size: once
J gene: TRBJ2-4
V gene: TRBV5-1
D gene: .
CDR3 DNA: TGCGCCAGCAGCCCTGGGACCAAAAACATTCAGTACTTC
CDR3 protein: CASSPGTKNIQYF

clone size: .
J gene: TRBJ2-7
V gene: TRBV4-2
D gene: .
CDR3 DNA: TGTGCCAGCAGCCAAGTGACGGGGGACTCCTACGAGCAGTACTTC
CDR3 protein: CASSQVTGDSYEQYF

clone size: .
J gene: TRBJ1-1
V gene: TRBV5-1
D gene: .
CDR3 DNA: TGCGCCAGCAGCTTGGCGAACACTGAAGCTTTCTTT
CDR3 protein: CASSLANTEAFF

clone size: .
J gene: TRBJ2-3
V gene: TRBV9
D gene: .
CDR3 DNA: TGTGCCAGCAGCGTAGGGAAGCGGTACACAGATACGCAGTATTTT
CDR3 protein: CASSVGKRYTDTQYF

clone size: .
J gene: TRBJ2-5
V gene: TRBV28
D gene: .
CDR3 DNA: TGTGCCAGCAGTATCTTCAAAGAGACCCAGTACTTC
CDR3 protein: CASSIFKETQYF

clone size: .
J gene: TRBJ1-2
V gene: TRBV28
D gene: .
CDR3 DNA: TGTGCCAGCAGTTCCACTACAGGGAAGGGCTATGGCTACACCTTC
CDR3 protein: CASSSTTGKGYGYTF

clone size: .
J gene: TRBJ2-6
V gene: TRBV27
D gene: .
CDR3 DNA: TGTGCCAGCAAACCCGGCAGTTACTCTGGGGCCAACGTCCTGACTTTC
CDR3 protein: CASKPGSYSGANVLTF

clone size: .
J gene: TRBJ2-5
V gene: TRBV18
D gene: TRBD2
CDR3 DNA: TGTGCCAGCTCACCACGGCTAGCGGAAGAGACCCAGTACTTC
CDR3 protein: CASSPRLAEETQYF

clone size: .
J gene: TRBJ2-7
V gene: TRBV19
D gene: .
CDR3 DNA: TGTGCCAGTAGTCCGCCGGACTATAAAAGCCACGAGCAGTACTTC
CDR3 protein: CASSPPDYKSHEQYF

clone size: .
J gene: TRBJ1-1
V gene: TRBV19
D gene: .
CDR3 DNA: TGTGCCAGTAGTATAGAGGAGGTACTCCTCACTCAACCGAACACTGAAGCTTTCTTT
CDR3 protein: CASSIEEVLLTQPNTEAFF

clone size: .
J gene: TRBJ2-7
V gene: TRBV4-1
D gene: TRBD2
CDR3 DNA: TGCGCCAGCAGCCTTAGCGGGATTCGCTCCTACGAGCAGTACTTC
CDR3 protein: CASSLSGIRSYEQYF

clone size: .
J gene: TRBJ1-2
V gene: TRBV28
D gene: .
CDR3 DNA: TGTGCCAGCAGTTTACCCAGGGTCTTAATAGGCTACACCTTC
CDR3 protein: CASSLPRVLIGYTF

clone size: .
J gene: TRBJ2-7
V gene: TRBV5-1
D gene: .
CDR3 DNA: TGCGCCAGCAGCGCCGGCTCCTACGAGCAGTACTTC
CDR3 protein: CASSAGSYEQYF

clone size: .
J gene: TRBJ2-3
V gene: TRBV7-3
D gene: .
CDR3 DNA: TGTGCCAGCAGGTGGGACTCCTCTGGAGATACGCAGTATTTT
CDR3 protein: CASRWDSSGDTQYF

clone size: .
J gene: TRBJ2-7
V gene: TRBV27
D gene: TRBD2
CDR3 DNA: TGTGCCAGCAAGTCCCTCCAAGCGGGGGAATACGAGCAGTACTTC
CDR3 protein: CASKSLQAGEYEQYF

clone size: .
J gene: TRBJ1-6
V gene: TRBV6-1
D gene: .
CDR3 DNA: TGTGCCAGCAGTGAAGTCCCGGGACGGAGTAATTCACCCCTCCACTTT
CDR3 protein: CASSEVPGRSNSPLHF

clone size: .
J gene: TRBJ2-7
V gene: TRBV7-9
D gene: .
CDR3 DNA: TGTGCCAGCAGCTTAGGTTATCAGGGAGGGGGCTACGAGCAGTACTTC
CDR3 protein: CASSLGYQGGGYEQYF